This T cell receptor (beta chain) is from a study of vaccination and CD4 T cells after COVID-19. Study outcomes and limitations: The authors identified 304 of 307 vaccine-specific clones in convalescent patients as spike mono-reactive.

Worth noting for this clonotype: What it binds is not known.

Noted treatment: approximately 10-day PBMC culture with coronavirus spike peptide pools or control peptides (ViraFEST assay). Expansion of antigen-specific T cells with peptide pools by ViraFEST preceded sequencing of TCRs. Oncomine TCR Beta short-read sequencing was applied to DNA from cultured CD4+ T cells. Each CDR3 protein is one row after TCRdb ran MiXCR on the PCR reads. The table records several thousand distinct CDR3 sequences, more than 13% of them present only once. Germline V gene data show CDR1 as MGHRA and CDR2 as YSYEKL. CDR3 length equals 15 residues. Trimming removed 8 bases from V and 9 bases from J; junction bases left unmatched: 17.

The specimen sequenced was CD4+ T cells from blood, cultured in vitro. This TCR came from a human donor who had recovered from COVID-19. The V gene is TRBV4-1, the J gene TRBJ2-7; 9 positions agree with TRBD1. The CDR3 protein is CASQKGQGSNWRQYF. For the CDR3, the DNA is TGCGCCAGCCAAAAAGGACAGGGGTCTAATTGGAGGCAGTACTTC.